The 21 T cell receptor beta chains presented below share a single source sample, sequenced in a study of shared clonotypes between healthy human individuals. Libraries were prepared by immunoSEQ multiplex PCR; TCRdb keeps only in-frame clonotypes and omits some of them. The table lists fewer than 3 million clones, 85% to 95% of them singletons. Material for sequencing was naive CD4+ T cells from PBMCs. The sample's subset: CD45RA+ positively selected. Source of these receptors: a man aged 18-30 years in good health. Some clones in this sample may be carry-over from other donors' samples.

This clone has just one count. V and J are TRBV6-1 and TRBJ2-7; 8 nucleotides line up with TRBD1. CDR1 and CDR2 from the germline V gene are MNHNS and SASEGT. CDR3 size: 13 residues. The CDR3, as DNA: TGTGTGTGCCGGGGACAGGTATTCTACGAGCAGTACTTC. Amino acids: CVCRGQVFYEQYF.

The chain has TRBV28 and TRBJ2-6; D call uncertain. The V and J ends lost 8 bases and 0 bases respectively, with 5 bases between them. The germline gives CDR1 MDHEN, CDR2 SYDVKM. The CDR3 consists of 13 residues. CDR3 sequence: CASHFSGANVLTF. CDR3 nucleotide sequence: TGTGCCAGCCACTTCTCTGGGGCCAACGTCCTGACTTTC.

The rearrangement uses TRBV6-5 and TRBJ2-3; the match to TRBD2 covers 7 bases. The V gene's germline CDR1 is MNHEY and CDR2 SVGAGI. The CDR3 is 16 amino acids. Trimming cost V 4 bases and J 1 base; bases outside gene matches: 8. The DNA for the CDR3 is TGTGCCAGCAGTTCGCTCGGCGGGAGTGGCACAGATACGCAGTATTTT. It translates to CASSSLGGSGTDTQYF.

V is TRBV7-7 and J is TRBJ2-5; 7 bases match TRBD2. V was pared by 6 bases and J by 0 bases, with 10 bases of the junction left unmatched. Germline V gene sequence: CDR1 SSHAT, CDR2 FNYEAQ (reference sequence). The CDR3 sequence is 16 residues long. The CDR3 DNA reads TGTGCCAGCAGTTTTAGGCCGCGGGGGTACCAAGAGACCCAGTACTTC. This codes for CASSFRPRGYQETQYF.

Remarks on this clone: Other DNA sequences in the same sample also yield this CDR3. The chain carries TRBV29-1 and TRBJ2-1; D gene unclear. Germline loops: CDR1 SQVTM, CDR2 ANQGSEA. With 4 bases removed from V and 4 bases from J, the gap between germline ends came to 5 bases. The CDR3 length is 11 residues. The CDR3 here is CSVGGYNEQFF. As DNA, the CDR3 is TGCAGCGTTGGAGGATACAATGAGCAGTTCTTC.

This clone was seen a single time. The same CDR3 arises from other DNA sequences in this sample as well. V is TRBV29-1 and J is TRBJ1-1, with TRBD1 as a possible D gene (5 bases). The CDR3 has 12 residues. Germline values: CDR1 SQVTM, CDR2 ANQGSEA. V was trimmed by 6 bases and J by 3 bases, leaving 11 bases between them. CDR3 in DNA: TGCAGCGTGCGGGGGGGGGACACTGAAGCTTTCTTT. It yields the protein CSVRGGDTEAFF.

V usage is TRBV14 and J usage is TRBJ1-4; tentative D call: TRBD1 (6 bases). Germline loops: CDR1 SGHDN, CDR2 FVKESK. Trimming removed 0 bases from V and 11 bases from J, with 10 bases in between. The CDR3 covers 13 residues. CDR3 bases: TGTGCCAGCAGCCAAGACTTAAGGGGGAAACTGTTTTTT. The encoded protein is CASSQDLRGKLFF. Supplemented by reference TRBV14 and TRBJ1-4, the full variable domain reads EAGVTQFPSHSVIEKGQTVTLRCDPISGHDNLYWYRRVMGKEIKFLLHFVKESKQDESGMPNNRFLAERTGGTYSTLKVQPAELEDSGVYFCASSQDLRGKLFFGSGTQLSVL.

This clone was observed a single time. The chain has TRBV19 and TRBJ1-4, with TRBD1 matching over 10 bases. J was trimmed by 8 bases and V by 11 bases; bases with no gene match: 5. Germline CDR1 LNHDA, CDR2 SQIVND (reference sequence). This CDR3 region has 12 residues. The CDR3 DNA follows: TGTGCCGGACAGGGGGAAGACGAAAAACTGTTTTTT. Translating gives CAGQGEDEKLFF.

With respect to this clone: Other DNA variants within this sample encode the same CDR3. The rearrangement uses TRBV5-1 and TRBJ2-4; TRBD1 is a possible D gene (6 bases). The V gene's germline CDR1 is SGHRS and CDR2 YFSETQ. Between the trimmed V and J ends, which lost 3 bases and 1 base, there was a span of 8 bases. This CDR3 has 14 residues. The CDR3 here is CASSSTGAKNIQYF. The CDR3 coding sequence is TGCGCCAGCAGCTCAACAGGGGCCAAAAACATTCAGTACTTC. Together with reference TRBV5-1 and TRBJ2-4, the CDR3 gives the full variable domain: KAGVTQTPRYLIKTRGQQVTLSCSPISGHRSVSWYQQTPGQGLQFLFEYFSETQRNKGNFPGRFSGRQFSNSRSEMNVSTLELGDSALYLCASSSTGAKNIQYFGAGTRLSVL.

The rearrangement uses TRBV6-6 and TRBJ2-7; D not resolved. Germline lookup yields CDR1 MNHNY and CDR2 SVGAGI (reference sequence). Trimming removed 6 bases from V and 10 bases from J, with 13 bases in between. The CDR3 loop spans 11 amino acids. The CDR3 DNA reads TGTGCCAGCAGCCCAGCCACGGATCAGTACTTC. Protein product: CASSPATDQYF.

The chain uses TRBV5-8 and TRBJ2-5, with D possibly being TRBD1 or TRBD2 (6 bases each). Trimming left V 0 bases short and J 4 bases short, with 19 bases between. CDR1 and CDR2 from the germline V gene are SGHTS and YDEGEE. The CDR3 runs 17 residues. This CDR3 reads CASSLERAWGARETQYF. The DNA of the CDR3 is TGTGCCAGCAGCTTGGAACGAGCATGGGGGGCGCGAGAGACCCAGTACTTC.

With regard to this clone: Additional DNA sequences in this sample encode the identical CDR3. The CDR3 spells CASSVVSAGELFF. In nucleotides, the CDR3 is TGTGCCAGCAGCGTAGTGTCAGCCGGGGAGCTGTTTTTT. The chain has TRBV9 and TRBJ2-2, with D unclear. The germline CDR1 and CDR2 sequences are SGDLS and YYNGEE. The CDR3 length is 13 residues. V was clipped by 0 bases and J by 6 bases, with 6 bases between them.

The rearrangement joins TRBV29-1 to TRBJ1-6; D might be TRBD1 (6 bases). The CDR3 is 13 residues long. Germline CDR1 reads SQVTM; CDR2 reads ANQGSEA. Trimming removed 4 bases at V and 5 bases at J, with 9 bases between. The CDR3 is CSVGAGDNSPLHF. The CDR3 bases are TGCAGCGTTGGGGCAGGGGATAATTCACCCCTCCACTTT.

The chain links TRBV7-9 to TRBJ2-1, with D possibly matching TRBD2 (6 bases). The germline V gene has CDR1 SEHNR and CDR2 FQNEAQ (reference sequence). The CDR3 loop spans 18 amino acids. The V end was cut by 3 bases, the J end by 6 bases, with 24 bases between. The CDR3: CASSFPGLDYTASNEQFF. The CDR3 DNA sequence: TGTGCCAGCAGCTTCCCGGGACTGGACTACACCGCTTCCAATGAGCAGTTCTTC.

A single count supports this clone. The chain carries TRBV7-8 and TRBJ1-6; D remains unclear. Trimming shortened V by 6 bases and J by 8 bases, and 11 bases separated the two germline ends. Germline lookup yields CDR1 SGHVS and CDR2 FQNEAQ. The length of the CDR3 is 13 residues. The CDR3 loop is CASSLKWDSPLHF. The CDR3 DNA reads as TGTGCCAGCAGTCTTAAGTGGGATTCACCCCTCCACTTT.

The chain couples TRBV7-2 to TRBJ2-1, with D tentatively TRBD1 or TRBD2 (5 bases each). CDR1 is SGHTA and CDR2 is FQGNSA in the germline V gene. This CDR3 has 14 residues. V gave up 3 bases and J gave up 13 bases, with 19 bases separating them. For the CDR3, the DNA is TGTGCCAGCAGCTTTGGGACCGGTAATCAATTCCAGTTCTTC. This sequence encodes CASSFGTGNQFQFF. Combining the CDR3 with reference TRBV7-2 and TRBJ2-1 gives the whole variable domain GAGVSQSPSNKVTEKGKDVELRCDPISGHTALYWYRQSLGQGLEFLIYFQGNSAPDKSGLPSDRFSAERTGGSVSTLTIQRTQQEDSAVYLCASSFGTGNQFQFFGPGTRLTVL.

The genes are TRBV2 and TRBJ1-1, with D maybe TRBD1 (5 bases). The CDR3 sequence is 12 residues long. Germline values: CDR1 SNHLY, CDR2 FYNNEI. Trimming removed 6 bases from V and 4 bases from J, with 9 bases in between. The CDR3 region has the DNA TGTGCCAGCAGGGGGGACTTCACTGAAGCTTTCTTT. This translates into CASRGDFTEAFF.

The chain recombines TRBV9 with TRBJ2-2; D call uncertain. With 5 bases removed from V and 0 bases from J, the gap between germline ends came to 8 bases. Germline V gene data show CDR1 as SGDLS and CDR2 as YYNGEE. This CDR3 is built from 14 residues. CDR3 amino acids: CASRRNSNTGELFF. In DNA, the CDR3 is TGTGCCAGCAGGCGTAATTCGAACACCGGGGAGCTGTTTTTT. The full variable domain, in which reference TRBV9 and TRBJ2-2 provide the parts outside the CDR3, is DSGVTQTPKHLITATGQRVTLRCSPRSGDLSVYWYQQSLDQGLQFLIQYYNGEERAKGNILERFSAQQFPDLHSELNLSSLELGDSALYFCASRRNSNTGELFFGEGSRLTVL.

The sample holds a few counts of this clone. The chain is built from TRBV19 and TRBJ1-1; D ambiguous. CDR3 length: 14 amino acids. The germline CDR1 and CDR2 sequences are LNHDA and SQIVND (reference sequence). Trimming took off 9 bases at V and 4 bases at J, with 18 bases between the two ends. CDR3 in amino acids: CASHLMGVGTEAFF. The CDR3 nucleotides are TGTGCCAGCCATCTGATGGGCGTAGGCACTGAAGCTTTCTTT.

The V call is TRBV10-3, the J call TRBJ1-2; a possible D gene is TRBD1 (5 bases). V lost 3 bases, J lost 3 bases, and 11 bases lay in between. The CDR3 runs to 14 residues. Germline V gene lookup returns CDR1 ENHRY and CDR2 SYGVKD. The CDR3 region has the DNA TGTGCCATCAGTGACCGGGGGTCTGACTATGGCTACACCTTC. It is translated as CAISDRGSDYGYTF.

This clone was counted between two and nine times. This chain joins TRBV7-2 and TRBJ2-7, with 9 bases fitting TRBD1. Germline CDR1 and CDR2: SGHTA and FQGNSA. The V gene end was trimmed by 5 bases and the J gene end by 2 bases; junction bases not matched to a gene: 4. The CDR3 has 14 amino acids. The CDR3 DNA follows: TGTGCCAGCAGCCATGGGGACAGGGCCTACGAGCAGTACTTC. As protein: CASSHGDRAYEQYF.